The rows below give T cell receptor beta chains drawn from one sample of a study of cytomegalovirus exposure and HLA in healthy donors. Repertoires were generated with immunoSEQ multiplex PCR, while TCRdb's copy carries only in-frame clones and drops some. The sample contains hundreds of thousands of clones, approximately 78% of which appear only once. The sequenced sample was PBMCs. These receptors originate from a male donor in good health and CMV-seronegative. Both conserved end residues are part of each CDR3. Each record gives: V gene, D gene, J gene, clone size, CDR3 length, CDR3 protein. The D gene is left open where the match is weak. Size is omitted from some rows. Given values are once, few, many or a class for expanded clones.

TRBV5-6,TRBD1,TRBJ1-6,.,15,CASSTDRGNNSPLHF
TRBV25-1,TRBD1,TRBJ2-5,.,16,CASSELLGQRLVTQYF
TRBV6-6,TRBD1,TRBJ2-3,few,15,CASRGDRGSTDTQYF
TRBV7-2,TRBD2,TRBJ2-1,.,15,CASSLLGGPVNEQFF
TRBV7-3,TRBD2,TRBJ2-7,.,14,CASSSGTSGSEQYF
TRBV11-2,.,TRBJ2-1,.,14,CASSTPGTDNEQFF
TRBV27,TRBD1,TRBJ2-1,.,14,CASSLTDRVGEQFF
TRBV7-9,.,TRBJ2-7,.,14,CASSWGDSSYEQYF
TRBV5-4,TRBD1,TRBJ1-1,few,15,CASSSTTGMNTEAFF
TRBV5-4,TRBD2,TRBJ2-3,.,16,CASSANSGSTTDTQYF
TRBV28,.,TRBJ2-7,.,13,CARKDSHSYEQYF
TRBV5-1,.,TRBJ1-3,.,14,CASSLLGSGNTIYF
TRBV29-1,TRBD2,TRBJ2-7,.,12,CSAGLAGDEQYF
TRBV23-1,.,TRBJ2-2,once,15,CASGADRTNTGELFF
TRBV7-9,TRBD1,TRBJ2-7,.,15,CASSLPRDRDHEQYF
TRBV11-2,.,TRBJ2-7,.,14,CASSLGGVPHEQYF
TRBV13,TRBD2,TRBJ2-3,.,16,CASSHTGTSGTDTQYF